This is a list of T cell receptor beta chains from one sample in a study of T-cell memory formation after mild COVID-19. Via MiXCR, TCRdb re-called the 5' RACE reads, giving one row per CDR3 protein. The table shows roughly 250,000 distinct CDR3 sequences, with roughly 15% occurring only once. What was sequenced was PBMCs or a T cell subset sorted from them (not recorded which). Receptors originate from a man aged 18 to 35 who had mild COVID-19 (a few samples of this study predate the infection). Cell type and time point are not known. The CDR3 runs from the conserved cysteine through the conserved F or W. A D gene is named only where the DNA matches it firmly. Size is omitted from some rows. Given values are once, few, many or a class for expanded clones.

d_call: .; j_call: TRBJ2-6; v_call: TRBV7-9; clone_size: .; cdr3_nt: TGTGCCAGCAGCGGTCGGACGGCCCTCTCTGGGGCCAACGTCCTGACTTTC; cdr3_aa: CASSGRTALSGANVLTF
d_call: .; j_call: TRBJ1-6; v_call: TRBV7-2; clone_size: .; cdr3_nt: TGTGCCAGCAGCTTAGCCATACAGGGAACCCTCCACTTT; cdr3_aa: CASSLAIQGTLHF
d_call: TRBD2; j_call: TRBJ2-1; v_call: TRBV18; clone_size: few; cdr3_nt: TGTGCCAGCTCACCCATAGCGGGGGGCCTGAATGAGCAGTTCTTC; cdr3_aa: CASSPIAGGLNEQFF
d_call: .; j_call: TRBJ1-1; v_call: TRBV5-5; clone_size: .; cdr3_nt: TGTGCCAGCAGCTTGGAGGTCACTGAAGCTTTCTTT; cdr3_aa: CASSLEVTEAFF
d_call: .; j_call: TRBJ2-7; v_call: TRBV7-2; clone_size: .; cdr3_nt: TGTGCCAGCAGCTTCCAGAGGTTCTCCTACGAGCAGTACTTC; cdr3_aa: CASSFQRFSYEQYF
d_call: .; j_call: TRBJ2-2; v_call: TRBV30; clone_size: many; cdr3_nt: TGTGCCTGGAGACCGGGGGGCCGTTACACCGGGGAGCTGTTTTTT; cdr3_aa: CAWRPGGRYTGELFF
d_call: .; j_call: TRBJ1-2; v_call: TRBV20-1; clone_size: few; cdr3_nt: TGCAGTGCACGCATTAACTATGGCTACACCTTC; cdr3_aa: CSARINYGYTF
d_call: .; j_call: TRBJ1-1; v_call: TRBV7-3; clone_size: .; cdr3_nt: TGTGCCAGCAGCTTGGGGAGGGAGACTGAAGCTTTCTTT; cdr3_aa: CASSLGRETEAFF
d_call: .; j_call: TRBJ2-1; v_call: TRBV12-3/TRBV12-4; clone_size: many; cdr3_nt: TGTGCCAGCAGTTCGTGGGATGAGCAGTTCTTC; cdr3_aa: CASSSWDEQFF
d_call: TRBD2; j_call: TRBJ2-2; v_call: TRBV7-3; clone_size: few; cdr3_nt: TGTGCCAGCAGCTACACCGGGACTAGCTTATTTAGCGGGGAGCTGTTTTTT; cdr3_aa: CASSYTGTSLFSGELFF
d_call: TRBD1; j_call: TRBJ1-4; v_call: TRBV5-6; clone_size: .; cdr3_nt: TGTGCCAGCAGCTACCTCCGGGACAGGGTGGAAAAACTGTTTTTT; cdr3_aa: CASSYLRDRVEKLFF
d_call: .; j_call: TRBJ2-3; v_call: TRBV7-2; clone_size: few; cdr3_nt: TGTGCCAGCAGCTTAGTTACGGGGGCCACAGATACGCAGTATTTT; cdr3_aa: CASSLVTGATDTQYF
d_call: .; j_call: TRBJ1-5; v_call: TRBV19; clone_size: .; cdr3_nt: TGTGCCAGTAGTATACAACTCAGAAGCAGGAGCTATCAGCCCCAGCATTTT; cdr3_aa: CASSIQLRSRSYQPQHF
d_call: TRBD2; j_call: TRBJ2-7; v_call: TRBV5-4; clone_size: .; cdr3_nt: TGTGCCAGCAGCTTCCCCGGGACTAGCCTTGAGCAGTACTTC; cdr3_aa: CASSFPGTSLEQYF
d_call: .; j_call: TRBJ2-5; v_call: TRBV18; clone_size: few; cdr3_nt: TGTGCCAGCTCACCACGGTCGGAGACCCAGTACTTC; cdr3_aa: CASSPRSETQYF
d_call: .; j_call: TRBJ2-2; v_call: TRBV20-1; clone_size: .; cdr3_nt: TGCAGTGCCGGGACCCCGAACACCGGGGAGCTGTTTTTT; cdr3_aa: CSAGTPNTGELFF
d_call: TRBD1; j_call: TRBJ1-4; v_call: TRBV19; clone_size: .; cdr3_nt: TGTGCCAGTAGTAGATGGGAGACAGGGCGGCGCGAAAAACTGTTTTTT; cdr3_aa: CASSRWETGRREKLFF
d_call: .; j_call: TRBJ2-1; v_call: TRBV10-3; clone_size: few; cdr3_nt: TGTGCCATCACTACAGGGTACGAGCAGTTCTTC; cdr3_aa: CAITTGYEQFF
d_call: .; j_call: TRBJ2-3; v_call: TRBV15; clone_size: few; cdr3_nt: TGTGCCACCAGCACACGGACAGGCACAGATACGCAGTATTTT; cdr3_aa: CATSTRTGTDTQYF
d_call: .; j_call: TRBJ2-3; v_call: TRBV7-9; clone_size: .; cdr3_nt: TGTGCCAGCAGCTTAGCAGGGGCGGAAGATACGCAGTATTTT; cdr3_aa: CASSLAGAEDTQYF
d_call: TRBD1; j_call: TRBJ1-2; v_call: TRBV20-1; clone_size: few; cdr3_nt: TGCAGTGCAGGACAGGGCTTTCTGGACTATGGCTACACCTTC; cdr3_aa: CSAGQGFLDYGYTF
d_call: .; j_call: TRBJ1-1; v_call: TRBV5-4; clone_size: .; cdr3_nt: TGTGCCAGCAGCGACAGAAAGGAGGGGAACACTGAAGCTTTCTTT; cdr3_aa: CASSDRKEGNTEAFF
d_call: TRBD1; j_call: TRBJ1-2; v_call: TRBV6-5; clone_size: once; cdr3_nt: TGTGCCAGCCGGGACAGGGGGCCCGGTGGCTACACCTTC; cdr3_aa: CASRDRGPGGYTF
d_call: TRBD1; j_call: TRBJ2-7; v_call: TRBV5-1; clone_size: many; cdr3_nt: TGCGCCAGCAGCCGTTCCGGGACAGGGTCTGTCGAGCAGTACTTC; cdr3_aa: CASSRSGTGSVEQYF
d_call: TRBD2; j_call: TRBJ2-4; v_call: TRBV20-1; clone_size: few; cdr3_nt: TGCAGTGCTGAGACTAGCGGGGGCCGGGGCATTCAGTACTTC; cdr3_aa: CSAETSGGRGIQYF
d_call: .; j_call: TRBJ2-3; v_call: TRBV2; clone_size: few; cdr3_nt: TGTGCCAGCATGCGCTCAGATACGCAGTATTTT; cdr3_aa: CASMRSDTQYF
d_call: .; j_call: TRBJ2-2; v_call: TRBV4-3; clone_size: few; cdr3_nt: TGCGCCAGCAGCATTTTCTTGGCGGCAGAATTAAACACCGGGGAGCTGTTTTTT; cdr3_aa: CASSIFLAAELNTGELFF
d_call: .; j_call: TRBJ1-1; v_call: TRBV5-4; clone_size: few; cdr3_nt: TGTGCCAGCAGCTTGGGGGGGGCCGGAATGAACACTGAAGCTTTCTTT; cdr3_aa: CASSLGGAGMNTEAFF
d_call: .; j_call: TRBJ2-5; v_call: TRBV6-5; clone_size: once; cdr3_nt: TGTGCCAGCAGTCCGCCGGATTACCGGGGGCACCAAGAGACCCAGTACTTC; cdr3_aa: CASSPPDYRGHQETQYF
d_call: .; j_call: TRBJ1-2; v_call: TRBV4-1; clone_size: .; cdr3_nt: TGCGCCAGCAGCCAACCGTCGACAGGAAGCTATGGCTACACCTTC; cdr3_aa: CASSQPSTGSYGYTF
d_call: .; j_call: TRBJ1-4; v_call: TRBV20-1; clone_size: few; cdr3_nt: TGCAGTGCTAGAGATTTAAGGGGAGAAAAACTGTTTTTT; cdr3_aa: CSARDLRGEKLFF
d_call: .; j_call: TRBJ1-5; v_call: TRBV25-1; clone_size: few; cdr3_nt: TGTGCCAGCAGTGAATATTCCCAGGGAAAATGTCGGCCCCAGCATTTT; cdr3_aa: CASSEYSQGKCRPQHF
d_call: .; j_call: TRBJ2-2; v_call: TRBV12-3/TRBV12-4; clone_size: few; cdr3_nt: TGTGCCAGCAGTCCCTTGGGCCCTGAGGCCGGGGAGCTGTTTTTT; cdr3_aa: CASSPLGPEAGELFF
d_call: .; j_call: TRBJ1-1; v_call: TRBV30; clone_size: .; cdr3_nt: TGTGCCCAAACGATCGGGACGGAGAACACTGAAGCTTTCTTT; cdr3_aa: CAQTIGTENTEAFF
d_call: .; j_call: TRBJ1-1; v_call: TRBV15; clone_size: .; cdr3_nt: TGTGCCACCAGCAGAGATTTGGGGAGTGGGACTGAAGCTTTCTTT; cdr3_aa: CATSRDLGSGTEAFF
d_call: TRBD1; j_call: TRBJ1-1; v_call: TRBV6-5; clone_size: .; cdr3_nt: TGTGCCAGCCGGGCCACGGGGACAGGGGAAGCTTTCTTT; cdr3_aa: CASRATGTGEAFF
d_call: TRBD1; j_call: TRBJ2-3; v_call: TRBV11-3; clone_size: few; cdr3_nt: TGTGCCAGCAGCTTAGGGGACAGGGCTGTAGATACGCAGTATTTT; cdr3_aa: CASSLGDRAVDTQYF